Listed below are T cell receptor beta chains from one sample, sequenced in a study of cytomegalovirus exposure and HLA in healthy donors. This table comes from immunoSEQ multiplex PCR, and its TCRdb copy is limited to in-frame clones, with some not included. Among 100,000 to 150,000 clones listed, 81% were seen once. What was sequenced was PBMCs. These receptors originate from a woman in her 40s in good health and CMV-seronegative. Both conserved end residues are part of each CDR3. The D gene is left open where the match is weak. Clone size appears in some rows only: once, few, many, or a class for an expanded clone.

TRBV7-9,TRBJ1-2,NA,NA,CASSSGGYYGYTF,TGTGCCAGCAGCTCGGGCGGGTACTATGGCTACACCTTC
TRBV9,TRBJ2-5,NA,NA,CASSPSGGWTQYF,TGTGCCAGCAGCCCCTCAGGAGGCTGGACCCAGTACTTC
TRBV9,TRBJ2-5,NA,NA,CASSVAPVGETQYF,TGTGCCAGCAGCGTAGCTCCGGTCGGAGAGACCCAGTACTTC
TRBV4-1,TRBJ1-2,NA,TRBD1,CASSQDDRESYGYTF,TGCGCCAGCAGCCAGGACGACAGGGAGAGTTATGGCTACACCTTC
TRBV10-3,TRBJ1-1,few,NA,CATGGPMNTEAFF,TGTGCCACCGGAGGTCCTATGAACACTGAAGCTTTCTTT
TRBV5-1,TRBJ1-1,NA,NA,CASSLAGGGYTEAFF,TGCGCCAGCAGCTTGGCCGGGGGGGGCTACACTGAAGCTTTCTTT
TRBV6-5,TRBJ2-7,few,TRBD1,CASSGGQGGVYEQYF,TGTGCCAGCTCCGGAGGACAGGGGGGGGTCTACGAGCAGTACTTC
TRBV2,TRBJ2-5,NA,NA,CATSNTGLSYF,TGTGCCACCAGCAATACGGGACTGTCGTACTTC
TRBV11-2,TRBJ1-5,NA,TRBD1,CASSPRTGRSNQPQHF,TGTGCCAGCAGCCCAAGGACAGGGCGAAGCAATCAGCCCCAGCATTTT
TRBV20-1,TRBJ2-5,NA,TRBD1,CSAYRGETQYF,TGCAGTGCTTACAGGGGAGAGACCCAGTACTTC